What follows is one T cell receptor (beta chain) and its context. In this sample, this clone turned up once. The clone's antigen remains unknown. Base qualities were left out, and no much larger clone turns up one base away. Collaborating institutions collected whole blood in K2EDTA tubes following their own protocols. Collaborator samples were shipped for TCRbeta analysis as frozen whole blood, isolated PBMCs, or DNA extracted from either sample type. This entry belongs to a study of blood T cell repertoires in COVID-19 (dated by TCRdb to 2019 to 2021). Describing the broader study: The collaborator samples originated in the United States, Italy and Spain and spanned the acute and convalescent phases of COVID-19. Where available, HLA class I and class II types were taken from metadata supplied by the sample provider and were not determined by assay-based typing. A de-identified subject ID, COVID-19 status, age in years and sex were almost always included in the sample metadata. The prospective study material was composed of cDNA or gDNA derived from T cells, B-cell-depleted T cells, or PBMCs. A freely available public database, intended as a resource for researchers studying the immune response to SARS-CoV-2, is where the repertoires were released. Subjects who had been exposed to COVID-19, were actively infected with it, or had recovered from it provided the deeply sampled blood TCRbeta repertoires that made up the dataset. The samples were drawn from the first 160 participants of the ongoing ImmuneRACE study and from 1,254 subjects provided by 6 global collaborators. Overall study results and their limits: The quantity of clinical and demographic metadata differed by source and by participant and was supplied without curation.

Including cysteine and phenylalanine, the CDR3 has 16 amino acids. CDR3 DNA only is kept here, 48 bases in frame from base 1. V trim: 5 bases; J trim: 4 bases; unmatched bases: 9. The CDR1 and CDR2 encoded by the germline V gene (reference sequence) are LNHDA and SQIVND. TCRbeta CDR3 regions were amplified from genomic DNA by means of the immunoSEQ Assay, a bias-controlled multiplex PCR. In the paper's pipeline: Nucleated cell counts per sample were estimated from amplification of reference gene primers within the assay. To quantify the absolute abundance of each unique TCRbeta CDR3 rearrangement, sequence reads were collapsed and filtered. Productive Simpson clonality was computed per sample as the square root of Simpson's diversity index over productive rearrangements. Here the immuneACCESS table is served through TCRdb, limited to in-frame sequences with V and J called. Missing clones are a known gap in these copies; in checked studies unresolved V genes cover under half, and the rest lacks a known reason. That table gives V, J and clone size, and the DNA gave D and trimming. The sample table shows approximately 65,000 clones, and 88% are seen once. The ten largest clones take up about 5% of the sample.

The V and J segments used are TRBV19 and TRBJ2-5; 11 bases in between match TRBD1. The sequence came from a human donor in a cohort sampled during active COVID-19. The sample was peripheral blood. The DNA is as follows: TGTGCCAGTAGTCCCGGGACAGGGGGTTCGCGAGAGACCCAGTACTTC. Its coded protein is CASSPGTGGSRETQYF. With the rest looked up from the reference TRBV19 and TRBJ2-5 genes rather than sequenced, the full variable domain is DGGITQSPKYLFRKEGQNVTLSCEQNLNHDAMYWYRQDPGQGLRLIYYSQIVNDFQKGDIAEGYSVSREKKESFPLTVTSAQKNPTAFYLCASSPGTGGSRETQYFGPGTRLLVL.